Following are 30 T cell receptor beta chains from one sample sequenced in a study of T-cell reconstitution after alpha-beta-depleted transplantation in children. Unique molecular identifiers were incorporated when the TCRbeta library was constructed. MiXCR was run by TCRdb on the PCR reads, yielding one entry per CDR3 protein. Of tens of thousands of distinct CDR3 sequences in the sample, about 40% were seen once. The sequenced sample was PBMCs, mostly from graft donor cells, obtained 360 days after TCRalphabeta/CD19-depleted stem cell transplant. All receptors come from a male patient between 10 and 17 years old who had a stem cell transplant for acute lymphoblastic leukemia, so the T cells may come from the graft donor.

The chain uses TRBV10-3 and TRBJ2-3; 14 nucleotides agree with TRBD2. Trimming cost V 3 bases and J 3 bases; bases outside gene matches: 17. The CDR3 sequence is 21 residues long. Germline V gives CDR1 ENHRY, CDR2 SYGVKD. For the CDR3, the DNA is TGTGCCATCAGTGAACACCCGGGACTAGCGGGAGTCGCTCTTAGTACAGATACGCAGTATTTT. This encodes CAISEHPGLAGVALSTDTQYF.

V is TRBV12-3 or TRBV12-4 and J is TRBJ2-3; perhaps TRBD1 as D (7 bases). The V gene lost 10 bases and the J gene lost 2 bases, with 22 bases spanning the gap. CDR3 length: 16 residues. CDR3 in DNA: TGTGCCATCACGAGGGAGGAGGGGGCCCTCACAGATACGCAGTATTTT. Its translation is CAITREEGALTDTQYF.

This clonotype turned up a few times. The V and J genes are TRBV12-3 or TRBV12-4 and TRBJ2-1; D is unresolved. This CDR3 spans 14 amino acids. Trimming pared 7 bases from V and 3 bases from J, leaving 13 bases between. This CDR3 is CASTPNPLYNEQFF. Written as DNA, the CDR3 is TGTGCCAGCACCCCCAACCCCCTCTACAATGAGCAGTTCTTC.

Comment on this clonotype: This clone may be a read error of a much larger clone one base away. CDR3 bases: TGTGCCAGCAGCTTGTTCACAGATACGCAGTATTTT. Its translation: CASSLFTDTQYF. The chain employs TRBV7-2 and TRBJ2-3, with D hard to call. Germline V gene sequence: CDR1 SGHTA, CDR2 FQGNSA. This CDR3 has 12 amino acids. With 3 bases removed from V and 2 bases from J, the gap between germline ends came to 3 bases.

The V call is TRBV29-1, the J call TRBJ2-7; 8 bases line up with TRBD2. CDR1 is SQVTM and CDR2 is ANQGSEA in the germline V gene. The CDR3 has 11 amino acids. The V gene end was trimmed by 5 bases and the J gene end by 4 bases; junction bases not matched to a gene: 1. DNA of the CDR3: TGCAGCGTTCAGCGGGGGTACGAGCAGTACTTC. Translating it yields CSVQRGYEQYF.

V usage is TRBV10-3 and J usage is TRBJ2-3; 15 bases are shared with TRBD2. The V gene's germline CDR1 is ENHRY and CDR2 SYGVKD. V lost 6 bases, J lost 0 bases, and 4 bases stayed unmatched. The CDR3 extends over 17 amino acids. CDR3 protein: CAISRTSGGDSTDTQYF. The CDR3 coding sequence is TGTGCCATCAGCCGGACTAGCGGGGGGGACAGCACAGATACGCAGTATTTT.

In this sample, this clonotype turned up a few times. The CDR3 protein is CASSSGLAGGPLYEQFF. The CDR3 DNA follows: TGCGCCAGCAGCTCGGGACTAGCGGGAGGGCCCTTGTATGAGCAGTTCTTC. The chain uses TRBV5-1 and TRBJ2-1; 16 positions match TRBD2. Germline loops: CDR1 SGHRS, CDR2 YFSETQ. The CDR3 loop spans 17 amino acids. Germline trimming cut 3 bases from V and 8 bases from J; bases unmatched to any gene: 8.

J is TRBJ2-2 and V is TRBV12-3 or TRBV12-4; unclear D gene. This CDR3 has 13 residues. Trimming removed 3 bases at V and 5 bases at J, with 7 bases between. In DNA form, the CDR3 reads TGTGCCAGCAGTTTGGAGCTTACCGGGGAGCTGTTTTTT. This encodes CASSLELTGELFF.

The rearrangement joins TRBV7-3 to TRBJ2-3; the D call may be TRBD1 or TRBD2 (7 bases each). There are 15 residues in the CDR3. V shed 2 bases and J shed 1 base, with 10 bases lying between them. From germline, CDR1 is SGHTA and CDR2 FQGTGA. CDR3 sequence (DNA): TGTGCCAGCAGCTTACAGGGGGGGCGCACAGATACGCAGTATTTT. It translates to CASSLQGGRTDTQYF. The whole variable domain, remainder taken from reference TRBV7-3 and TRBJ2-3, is GAGVSQTPSNKVTEKGKYVELRCDPISGHTALYWYRQSLGQGPEFLIYFQGTGAADDSGLPNDRFFAVRPEGSVSTLKIQRTERGDSAVYLCASSLQGGRTDTQYFGPGTRLTVL.

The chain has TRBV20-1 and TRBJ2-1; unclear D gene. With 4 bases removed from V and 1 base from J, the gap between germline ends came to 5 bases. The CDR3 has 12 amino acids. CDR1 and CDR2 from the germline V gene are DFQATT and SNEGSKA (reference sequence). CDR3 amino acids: CSAKESYNEQFF. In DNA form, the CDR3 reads TGCAGTGCTAAGGAGTCCTACAATGAGCAGTTCTTC.

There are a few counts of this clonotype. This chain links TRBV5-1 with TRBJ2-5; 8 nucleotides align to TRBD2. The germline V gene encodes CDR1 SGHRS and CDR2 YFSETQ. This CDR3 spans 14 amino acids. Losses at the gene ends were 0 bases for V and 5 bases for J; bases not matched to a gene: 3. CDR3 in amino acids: CASSLGTSLETQYF. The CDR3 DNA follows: TGCGCCAGCAGCTTGGGGACTAGCCTGGAGACCCAGTACTTC.

CDR3 region: CASSLETNTEAFF. The CDR3 coding sequence is TGCGCCAGCAGCTTGGAGACGAACACTGAAGCTTTCTTT. This chain connects TRBV5-1 to TRBJ1-1; unclear D gene. Trimming took off 0 bases at V and 1 base at J, with 4 bases between the two ends. The CDR3 runs to 13 residues. Per the germline V gene, CDR1 is SGHRS and CDR2 is YFSETQ.

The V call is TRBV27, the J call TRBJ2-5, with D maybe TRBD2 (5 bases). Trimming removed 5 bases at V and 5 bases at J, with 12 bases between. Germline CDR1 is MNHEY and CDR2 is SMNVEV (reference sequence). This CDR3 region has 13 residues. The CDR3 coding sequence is TGTGCCAGCAGTCACGTCAGAGGGGAGACCCAGTACTTC. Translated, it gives CASSHVRGETQYF.

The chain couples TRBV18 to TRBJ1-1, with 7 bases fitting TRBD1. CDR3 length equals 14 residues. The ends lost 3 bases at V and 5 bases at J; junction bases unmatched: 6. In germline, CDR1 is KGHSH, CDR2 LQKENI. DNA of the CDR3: TGTGCCAGCTCACCGACAGGGAGGGGTACTGAAGCTTTCTTT. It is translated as CASSPTGRGTEAFF.

The CDR3 sequence: CASSEALARRTDTQYF. The CDR3, as DNA: TGTGCCAGCAGTGAAGCACTAGCGAGGAGGACAGATACGCAGTATTTT. This sequence joins TRBV6-1 and TRBJ2-3, with 7 bases identical to TRBD2. This CDR3 is built from 16 residues. The J segment lost 3 bases and the V segment lost 0 bases, leaving 6 bases of the junction unmatched. The germline V gene encodes CDR1 MNHNS and CDR2 SASEGT.

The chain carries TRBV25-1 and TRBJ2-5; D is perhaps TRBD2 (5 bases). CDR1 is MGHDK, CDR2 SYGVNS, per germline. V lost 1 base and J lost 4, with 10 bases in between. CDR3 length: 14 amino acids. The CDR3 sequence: CASSELSGSETQYF. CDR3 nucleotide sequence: TGTGCCAGCAGTGAATTGTCGGGATCAGAGACCCAGTACTTC.

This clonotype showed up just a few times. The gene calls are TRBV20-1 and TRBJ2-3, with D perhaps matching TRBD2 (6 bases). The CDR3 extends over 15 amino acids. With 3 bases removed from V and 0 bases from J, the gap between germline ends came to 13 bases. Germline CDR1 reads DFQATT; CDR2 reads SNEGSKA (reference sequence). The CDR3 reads CSASGGHGSTDTQYF. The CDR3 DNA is TGCAGTGCTAGTGGAGGGCACGGAAGCACAGATACGCAGTATTTT.

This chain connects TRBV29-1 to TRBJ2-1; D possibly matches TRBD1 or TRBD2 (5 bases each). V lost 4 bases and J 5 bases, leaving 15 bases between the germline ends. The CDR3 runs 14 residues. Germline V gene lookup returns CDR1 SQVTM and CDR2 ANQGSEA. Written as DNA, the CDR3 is TGCAGCGTTGTCAGTAGGGACCGCGACAATGAGCAGTTCTTC. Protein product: CSVVSRDRDNEQFF.

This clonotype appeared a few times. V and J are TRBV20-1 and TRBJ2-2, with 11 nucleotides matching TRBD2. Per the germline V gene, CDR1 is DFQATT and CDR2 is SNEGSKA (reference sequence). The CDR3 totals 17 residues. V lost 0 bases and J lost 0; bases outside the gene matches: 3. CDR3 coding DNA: TGCAGTGCTAGAGACCTGGGACTAGCGGCGAACACCGGGGAGCTGTTTTTT. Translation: CSARDLGLAANTGELFF.

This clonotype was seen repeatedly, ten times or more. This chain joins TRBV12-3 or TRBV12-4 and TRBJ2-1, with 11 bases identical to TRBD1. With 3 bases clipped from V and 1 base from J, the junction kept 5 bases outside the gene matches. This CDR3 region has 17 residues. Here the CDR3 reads CASSLRDRGSSYNEQFF. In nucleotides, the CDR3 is TGTGCCAGCAGTTTGAGGGACAGGGGGAGTTCCTACAATGAGCAGTTCTTC.

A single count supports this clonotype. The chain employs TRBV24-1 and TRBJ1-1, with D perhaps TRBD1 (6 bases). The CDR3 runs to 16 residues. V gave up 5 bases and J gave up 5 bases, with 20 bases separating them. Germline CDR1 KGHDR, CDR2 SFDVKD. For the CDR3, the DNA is TGTGCCACCAGTGTCATTAACAGGGCGGGTCGAACTGAAGCTTTCTTT. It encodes CATSVINRAGRTEAFF.

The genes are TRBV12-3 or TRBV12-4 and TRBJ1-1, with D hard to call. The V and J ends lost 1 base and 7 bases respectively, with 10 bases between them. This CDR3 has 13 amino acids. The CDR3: CASSLGYGFEAFF. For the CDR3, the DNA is TGTGCCAGCAGTTTAGGGTACGGGTTTGAAGCTTTCTTT.

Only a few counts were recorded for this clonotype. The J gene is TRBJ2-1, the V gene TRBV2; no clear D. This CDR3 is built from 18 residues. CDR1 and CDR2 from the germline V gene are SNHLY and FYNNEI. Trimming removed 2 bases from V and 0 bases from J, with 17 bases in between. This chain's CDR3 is CASSETVTSSRSYNEQFF. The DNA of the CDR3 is TGTGCCAGCAGTGAAACCGTAACATCCTCCCGCTCCTACAATGAGCAGTTCTTC.

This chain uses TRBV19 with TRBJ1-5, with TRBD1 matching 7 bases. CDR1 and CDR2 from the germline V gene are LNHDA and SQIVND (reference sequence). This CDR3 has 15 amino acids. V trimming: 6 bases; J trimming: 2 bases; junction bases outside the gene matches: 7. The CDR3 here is CASRVDTGGNQPQHF. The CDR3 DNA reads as TGTGCCAGTAGAGTCGACACAGGGGGCAATCAGCCCCAGCATTTT.

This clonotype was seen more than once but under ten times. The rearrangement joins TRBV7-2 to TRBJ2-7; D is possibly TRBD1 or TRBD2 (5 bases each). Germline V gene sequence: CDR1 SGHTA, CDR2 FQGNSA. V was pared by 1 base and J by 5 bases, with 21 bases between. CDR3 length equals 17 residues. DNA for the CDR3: TGTGCCAGCAGCTTAGGGGGGTCTCCTACTATATTGGACGAGCAGTACTTC. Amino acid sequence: CASSLGGSPTILDEQYF.

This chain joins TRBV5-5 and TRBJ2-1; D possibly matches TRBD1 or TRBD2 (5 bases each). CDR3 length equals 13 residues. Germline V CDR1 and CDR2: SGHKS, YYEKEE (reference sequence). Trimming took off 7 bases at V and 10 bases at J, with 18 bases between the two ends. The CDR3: CASWTGGMWEQFF. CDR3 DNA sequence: TGTGCCAGCTGGACTGGGGGTATGTGGGAGCAGTTCTTC.

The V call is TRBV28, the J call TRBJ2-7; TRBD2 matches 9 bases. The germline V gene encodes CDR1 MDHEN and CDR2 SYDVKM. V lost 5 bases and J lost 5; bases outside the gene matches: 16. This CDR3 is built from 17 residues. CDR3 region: CASSLLGGLAGRDEQYF. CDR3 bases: TGTGCCAGCAGTCTCCTTGGCGGGCTAGCGGGGAGAGACGAGCAGTACTTC.

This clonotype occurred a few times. The CDR3 region is CASSLAGGSRDTEAFF. CDR3 sequence (DNA): TGCGCCAGCAGCTTGGCCGGGGGGAGCAGGGACACTGAAGCTTTCTTT. This chain joins TRBV5-1 and TRBJ1-1; TRBD1 might be the D (5 bases). The CDR3 is made up of 16 amino acids. Trimming pared 0 bases from V and 3 bases from J, leaving 15 bases between. CDR1 SGHRS and CDR2 YFSETQ come from the germline V gene.

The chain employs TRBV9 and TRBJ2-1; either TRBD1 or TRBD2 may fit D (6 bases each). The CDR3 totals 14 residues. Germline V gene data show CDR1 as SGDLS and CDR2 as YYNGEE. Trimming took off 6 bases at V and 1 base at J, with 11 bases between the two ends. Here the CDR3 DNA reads TGTGCCAGCAACGGCGGGACATCCTACAATGAGCAGTTCTTC. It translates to CASNGGTSYNEQFF.

The CDR3 region is CASGKQGRYPYEQYF. CDR3 sequence (DNA): TGTGCCAGCGGGAAACAGGGAAGGTACCCCTACGAGCAGTACTTC. The genes are TRBV27 and TRBJ2-7; tentative D call: TRBD1 (6 bases). Trimming left V 8 bases short and J 2 bases short, with 19 bases between. Germline values: CDR1 MNHEY, CDR2 SMNVEV (reference sequence). The CDR3 covers 15 residues.